This T cell receptor beta chain was profiled in a study of cytomegalovirus exposure and HLA in healthy donors. Study in general: A data release that came early held around 85 million unique TCRs from HLA-typed donors.

With 60 Vbeta and 13 Jbeta primers, the PCR was carried out. Profiling relied on immunoSEQ multiplex PCR, and the TCRdb table lists in-frame clones only, not all of them. This sample's table has 80,000 to 95,000 clones. Germline V gene lookup returns CDR1 LGHNT and CDR2 FRNRAP. The CDR3 runs 13 residues. V was clipped by 0 bases and J by 8 bases, with 10 bases between them. The receptor comes from a woman aged 25 to 39 in good health and CMV-seronegative. The rearrangement uses TRBV12-5 and TRBJ1-2, with D perhaps TRBD1 (5 bases). The sample consisted of PBMCs. The DNA of the CDR3 is TGTGCTAGTGGTTTGGTTGCGGGGGAAGGCTACACCTTC. It translates to CASGLVAGEGYTF.